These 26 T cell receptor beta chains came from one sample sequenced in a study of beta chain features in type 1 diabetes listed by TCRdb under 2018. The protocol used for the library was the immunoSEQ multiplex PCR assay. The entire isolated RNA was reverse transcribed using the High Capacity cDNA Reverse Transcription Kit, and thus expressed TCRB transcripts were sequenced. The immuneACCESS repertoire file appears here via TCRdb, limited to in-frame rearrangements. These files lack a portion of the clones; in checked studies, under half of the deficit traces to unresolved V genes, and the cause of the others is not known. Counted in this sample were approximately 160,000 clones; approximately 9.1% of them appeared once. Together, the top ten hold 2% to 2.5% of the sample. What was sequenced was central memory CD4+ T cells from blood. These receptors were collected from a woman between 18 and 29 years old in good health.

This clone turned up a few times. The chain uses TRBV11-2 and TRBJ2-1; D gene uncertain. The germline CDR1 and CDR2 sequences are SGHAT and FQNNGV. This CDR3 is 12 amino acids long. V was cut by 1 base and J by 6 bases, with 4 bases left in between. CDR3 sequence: CASSLAGNEQFF. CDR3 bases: TGTGCCAGCAGCTTAGCAGGCAATGAGCAGTTCTTC.

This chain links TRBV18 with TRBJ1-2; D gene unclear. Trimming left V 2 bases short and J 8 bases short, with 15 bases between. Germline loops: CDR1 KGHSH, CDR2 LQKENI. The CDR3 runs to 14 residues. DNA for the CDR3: TGTGCCAGCTCACCAGGAACCGTGGGGAGGGGCTACACCTTC. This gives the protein CASSPGTVGRGYTF.

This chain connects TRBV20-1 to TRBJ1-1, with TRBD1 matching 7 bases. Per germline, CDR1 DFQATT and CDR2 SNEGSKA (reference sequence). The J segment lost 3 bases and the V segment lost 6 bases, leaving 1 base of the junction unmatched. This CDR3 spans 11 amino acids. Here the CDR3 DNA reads TGCAGTGCCCAGGGGGACACTGAAGCTTTCTTT. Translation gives CSAQGDTEAFF.

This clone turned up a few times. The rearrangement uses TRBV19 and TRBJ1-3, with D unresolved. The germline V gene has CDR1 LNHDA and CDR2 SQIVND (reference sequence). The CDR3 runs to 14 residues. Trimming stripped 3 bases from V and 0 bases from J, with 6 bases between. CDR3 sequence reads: CASSIPLSGNTIYF. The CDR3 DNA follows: TGTGCCAGTAGTATTCCCCTCTCTGGAAACACCATATATTTT.

The CDR3 DNA reads TGCGCCAGCAGCTTCCTACTTACAGGATCCGATTCACCCCTCCACTTT. Its translation: CASSFLLTGSDSPLHF. The chain carries TRBV5-1 and TRBJ1-6, with D maybe TRBD1 (5 bases). This CDR3 has 16 residues. Germline V gene sequence: CDR1 SGHRS, CDR2 YFSETQ. V lost 2 bases to trimming and J lost 8 bases, with 17 bases between them.

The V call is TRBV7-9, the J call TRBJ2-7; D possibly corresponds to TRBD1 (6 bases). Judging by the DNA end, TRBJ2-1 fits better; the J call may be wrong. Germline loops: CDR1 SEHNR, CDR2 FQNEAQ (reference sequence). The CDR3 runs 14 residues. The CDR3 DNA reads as TGTGCCAGCAGCCTCCCAGACAGGCACAATGAGCAGTTCTTC. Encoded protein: CASSLPDRHNEQFF.

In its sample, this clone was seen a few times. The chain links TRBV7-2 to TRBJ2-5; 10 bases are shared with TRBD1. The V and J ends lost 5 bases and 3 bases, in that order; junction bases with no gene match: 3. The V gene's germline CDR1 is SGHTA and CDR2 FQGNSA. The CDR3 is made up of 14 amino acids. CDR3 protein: CASSRGTGEETQYF. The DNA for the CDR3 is TGTGCCAGCAGCAGAGGGACAGGGGAAGAGACCCAGTACTTC.

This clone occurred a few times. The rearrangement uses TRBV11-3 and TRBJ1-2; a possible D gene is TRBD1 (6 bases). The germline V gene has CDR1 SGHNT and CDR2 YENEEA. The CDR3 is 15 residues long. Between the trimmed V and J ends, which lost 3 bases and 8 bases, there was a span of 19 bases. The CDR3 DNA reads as TGTGCCAGCAGCTTCCAATCCGGACAGAGGGGCGGCTACACCTTC. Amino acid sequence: CASSFQSGQRGGYTF.

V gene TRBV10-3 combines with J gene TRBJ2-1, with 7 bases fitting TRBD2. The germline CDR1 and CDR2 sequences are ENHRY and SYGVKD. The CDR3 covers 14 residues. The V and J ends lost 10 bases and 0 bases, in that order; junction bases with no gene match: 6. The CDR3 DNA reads TGTGCCAGCGGGAGCACGAGCTCCTACAATGAGCAGTTCTTC. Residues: CASGSTSSYNEQFF.

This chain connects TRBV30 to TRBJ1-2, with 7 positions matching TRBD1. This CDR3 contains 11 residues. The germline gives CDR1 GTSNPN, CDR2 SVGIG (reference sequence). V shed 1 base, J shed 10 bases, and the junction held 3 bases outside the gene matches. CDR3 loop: CAWSETGSYTF. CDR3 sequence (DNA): TGTGCCTGGAGTGAGACAGGGTCCTACACCTTC.

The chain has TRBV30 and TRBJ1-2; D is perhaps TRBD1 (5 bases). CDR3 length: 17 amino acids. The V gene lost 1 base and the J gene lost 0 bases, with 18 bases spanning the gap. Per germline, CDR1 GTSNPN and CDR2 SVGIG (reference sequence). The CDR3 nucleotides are TGTGCCTGGAGTGACTCCCCCGCGGGGGGTCCTAACTATGGCTACACCTTC. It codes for CAWSDSPAGGPNYGYTF.

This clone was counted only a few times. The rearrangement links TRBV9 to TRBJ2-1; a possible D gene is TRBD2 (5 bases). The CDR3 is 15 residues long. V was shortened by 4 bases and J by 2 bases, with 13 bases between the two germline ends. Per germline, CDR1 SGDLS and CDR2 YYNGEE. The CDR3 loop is CASSPALGAYNEQFF. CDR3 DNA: TGTGCCAGCAGCCCAGCCCTCGGGGCCTACAATGAGCAGTTCTTC.

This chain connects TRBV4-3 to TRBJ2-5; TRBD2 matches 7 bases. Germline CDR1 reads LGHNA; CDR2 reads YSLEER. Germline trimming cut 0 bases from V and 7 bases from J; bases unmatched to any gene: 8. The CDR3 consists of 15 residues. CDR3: CASSQDLRREGTQYF. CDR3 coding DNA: TGCGCCAGCAGCCAAGATCTCCGCAGGGAGGGGACCCAGTACTTC.

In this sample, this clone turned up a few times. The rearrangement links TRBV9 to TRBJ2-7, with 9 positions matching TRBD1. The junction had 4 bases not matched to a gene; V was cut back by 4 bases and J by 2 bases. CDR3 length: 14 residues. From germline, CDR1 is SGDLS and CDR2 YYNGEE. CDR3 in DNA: TGTGCCAGCAGCCCCGGGACAGGGACCTACGAGCAGTACTTC. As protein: CASSPGTGTYEQYF.

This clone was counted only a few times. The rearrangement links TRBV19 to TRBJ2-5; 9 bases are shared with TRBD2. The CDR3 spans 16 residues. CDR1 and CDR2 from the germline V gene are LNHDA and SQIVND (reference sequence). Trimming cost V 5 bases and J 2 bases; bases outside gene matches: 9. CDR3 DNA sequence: TGTGCCAGTAGTTATCGGCTAGCGGGGAGACAAGAGACCCAGTACTTC. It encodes CASSYRLAGRQETQYF.

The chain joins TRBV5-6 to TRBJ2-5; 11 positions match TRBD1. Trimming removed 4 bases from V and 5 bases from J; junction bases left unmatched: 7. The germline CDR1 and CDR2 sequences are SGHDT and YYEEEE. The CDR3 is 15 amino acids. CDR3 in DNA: TGTGCCAGCAGCCTAACGGGACAGGGGGGTGAGACCCAGTACTTC. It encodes CASSLTGQGGETQYF.

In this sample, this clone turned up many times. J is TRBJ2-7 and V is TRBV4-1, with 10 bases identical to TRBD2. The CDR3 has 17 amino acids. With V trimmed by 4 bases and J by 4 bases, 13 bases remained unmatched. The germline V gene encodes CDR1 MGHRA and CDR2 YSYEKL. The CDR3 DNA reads TGCGCCAGCAGCCGGGGGGGGCTAGCGGGAGTGAAGTACGAGCAGTACTTC. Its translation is CASSRGGLAGVKYEQYF.

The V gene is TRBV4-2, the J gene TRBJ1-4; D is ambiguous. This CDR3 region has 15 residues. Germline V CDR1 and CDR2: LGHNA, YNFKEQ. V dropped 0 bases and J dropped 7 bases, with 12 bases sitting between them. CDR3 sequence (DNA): TGTGCCAGCAGCCAAGATCGCGCCGATGGTGAAAAACTGTTTTTT. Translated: CASSQDRADGEKLFF.

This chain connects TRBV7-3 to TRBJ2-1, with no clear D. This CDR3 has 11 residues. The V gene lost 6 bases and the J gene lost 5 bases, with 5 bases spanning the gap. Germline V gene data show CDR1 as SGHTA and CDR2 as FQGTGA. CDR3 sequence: CASSYDNEQFF. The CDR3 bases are TGTGCCAGCAGTTATGACAATGAGCAGTTCTTC.

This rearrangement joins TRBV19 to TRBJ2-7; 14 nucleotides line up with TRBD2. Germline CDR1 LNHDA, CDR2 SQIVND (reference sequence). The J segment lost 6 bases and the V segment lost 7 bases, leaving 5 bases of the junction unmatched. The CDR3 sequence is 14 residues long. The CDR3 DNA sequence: TGTGCCAGTAAAACGACTAGCGGGAGGGTCGAGCAGTACTTC. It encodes CASKTTSGRVEQYF. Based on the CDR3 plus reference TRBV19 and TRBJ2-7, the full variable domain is DGGITQSPKYLFRKEGQNVTLSCEQNLNHDAMYWYRQDPGQGLRLIYYSQIVNDFQKGDIAEGYSVSREKKESFPLTVTSAQKNPTAFYLCASKTTSGRVEQYFGPGTRLTVT.

The CDR3 nucleotides are TGTGCCAGCAGCGCGACGACAGGGGCCTACTCTGGAAACACCATATATTTT. Its protein product is CASSATTGAYSGNTIYF. J is TRBJ1-3 and V is TRBV9, with 8 bases aligning to TRBD1. The V segment lost 3 bases and the J segment 0 bases; nucleotides outside the gene matches: 8. Germline V CDR1 and CDR2: SGDLS, YYNGEE. The CDR3 is made up of 17 amino acids.

CDR3 nucleotides: TGTGCCACCAGCAGAGATCGAGGAGACGATGAAAAACTGTTTTTT. It is translated as CATSRDRGDDEKLFF. The gene calls are TRBV15 and TRBJ1-4; D is undetermined. V was cut by 0 bases and J by 6 bases, with 11 bases left in between. Per the germline V gene, CDR1 is LNHNV and CDR2 is YYDKDF (reference sequence). The CDR3 spans 15 residues.

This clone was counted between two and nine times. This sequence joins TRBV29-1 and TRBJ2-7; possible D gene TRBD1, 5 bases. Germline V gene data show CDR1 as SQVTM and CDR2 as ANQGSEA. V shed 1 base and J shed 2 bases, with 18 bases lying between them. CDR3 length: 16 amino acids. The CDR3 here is CSVEGVSGNFAYEQYF. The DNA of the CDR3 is TGCAGCGTTGAAGGTGTTTCAGGGAATTTTGCCTACGAGCAGTACTTC.

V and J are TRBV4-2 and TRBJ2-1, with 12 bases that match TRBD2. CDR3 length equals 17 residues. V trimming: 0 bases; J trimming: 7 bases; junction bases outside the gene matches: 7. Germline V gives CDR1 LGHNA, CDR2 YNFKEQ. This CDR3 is CASSQDRELAGGNEQFF. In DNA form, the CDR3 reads TGTGCCAGCAGCCAAGATAGAGAACTAGCGGGAGGAAATGAGCAGTTCTTC.

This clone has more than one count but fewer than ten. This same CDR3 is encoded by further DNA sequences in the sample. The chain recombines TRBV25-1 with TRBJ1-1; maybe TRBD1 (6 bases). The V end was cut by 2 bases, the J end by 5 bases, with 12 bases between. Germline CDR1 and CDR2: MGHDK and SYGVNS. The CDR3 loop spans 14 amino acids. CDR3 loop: CASSEAGGRTEAFF. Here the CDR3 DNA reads TGTGCCAGCAGTGAAGCTGGGGGCAGGACTGAAGCTTTCTTT.

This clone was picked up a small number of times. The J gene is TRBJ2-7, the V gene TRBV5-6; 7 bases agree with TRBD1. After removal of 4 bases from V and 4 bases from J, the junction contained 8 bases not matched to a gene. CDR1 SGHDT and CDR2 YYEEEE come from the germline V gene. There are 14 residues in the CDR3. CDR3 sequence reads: CASSRTGTAYEQYF. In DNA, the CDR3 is TGTGCCAGCAGCCGAACCGGGACAGCGTACGAGCAGTACTTC.